A selection of T cell receptor beta chains follows, all from one sample in a study of molecular identifiers for immune sequencing clone quantification. One entry per CDR3 protein, called by TCRdb with MiXCR from the PCR reads. The data hold approximately 550,000 distinct CDR3 sequences, with about a fifth observed a single time. Specimen: naive CD8+ T cells from blood, with Jurkat cell RNA spiked in. Receptors were obtained from a human donor in good health. Some libraries in this study had Jurkat cell RNA spiked in. Both conserved end residues are part of each CDR3. A D gene is named only where the DNA matches it firmly. Where a row states a size, it is once, few, many or the class of an expanded clone; other rows omit it.

d_call | j_call | clone_size | v_call | cdr3_aa | cdr3_nt
TRBD2 | TRBJ2-5 | few | TRBV6-5 | CASSWGLAGGETQYF | TGTGCCAGCAGTTGGGGACTAGCGGGAGGGGAGACCCAGTACTTC
TRBD1 | TRBJ1-4 | many | TRBV5-1 | CASSLAGTGGGEKLFF | TGCGCCAGCAGCTTGGCCGGGACAGGGGGCGGTGAAAAACTGTTTTTT
- | TRBJ1-6 | - | TRBV20-1 | CSARDGQSLDNSPLHF | TGCAGTGCTAGAGATGGGCAGTCTCTCGATAATTCACCCCTCCACTTT
TRBD2 | TRBJ2-3 | many | TRBV9 | CASSGGLAGPLTDTQYF | TGTGCCAGCAGCGGAGGACTAGCGGGGCCCCTCACAGATACGCAGTATTTT
- | TRBJ2-3 | many | TRBV12-3/TRBV12-4 | CASSPHPLTGVTDTQYF | TGTGCCAGCAGCCCCCATCCTTTGACGGGGGTCACAGATACGCAGTATTTT
TRBD2 | TRBJ2-7 | few | TRBV27 | CASSVAGKLPYEQYF | TGTGCCAGCAGTGTAGCGGGTAAACTTCCCTACGAGCAGTACTTC
- | TRBJ1-1 | few | TRBV28 | CASSPTSEMNTEAFF | TGTGCCAGCAGCCCTACCTCAGAGATGAACACTGAAGCTTTCTTT
- | TRBJ1-5 | - | TRBV6-2/TRBV6-3 | CASSFAGADQPQHF | TGTGCCAGCAGTTTCGCGGGGGCCGATCAGCCCCAGCATTTT
- | TRBJ2-3 | many | TRBV7-9 | CASSLVFGEGDTQYF | TGTGCCAGCAGCTTAGTATTCGGTGAGGGAGATACGCAGTATTTT
TRBD1 | TRBJ1-1 | many | TRBV5-1 | CASSLEGPGQGARDTEAFF | TGCGCCAGCAGCTTGGAAGGGCCGGGACAGGGGGCTCGGGACACTGAAGCTTTCTTT